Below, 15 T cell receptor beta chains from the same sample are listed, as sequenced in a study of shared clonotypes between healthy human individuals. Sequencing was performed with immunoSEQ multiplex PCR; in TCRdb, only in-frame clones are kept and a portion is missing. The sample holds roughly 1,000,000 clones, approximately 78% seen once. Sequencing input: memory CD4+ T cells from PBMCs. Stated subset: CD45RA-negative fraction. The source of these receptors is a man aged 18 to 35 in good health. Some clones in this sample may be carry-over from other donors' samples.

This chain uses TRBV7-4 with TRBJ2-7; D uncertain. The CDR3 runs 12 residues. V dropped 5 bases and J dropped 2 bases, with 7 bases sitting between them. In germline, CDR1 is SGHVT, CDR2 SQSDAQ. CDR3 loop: CASSSLPYEQYF. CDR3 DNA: TGTGCCAGCAGCAGCCTCCCCTACGAGCAGTACTTC.

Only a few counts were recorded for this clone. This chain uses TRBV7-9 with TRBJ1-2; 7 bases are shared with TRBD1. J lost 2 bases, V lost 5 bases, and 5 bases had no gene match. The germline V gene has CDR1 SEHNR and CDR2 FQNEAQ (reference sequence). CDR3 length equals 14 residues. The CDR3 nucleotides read TGTGCCAGCAGCACCGGGACAGAAAACTATGGCTACACCTTC. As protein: CASSTGTENYGYTF.

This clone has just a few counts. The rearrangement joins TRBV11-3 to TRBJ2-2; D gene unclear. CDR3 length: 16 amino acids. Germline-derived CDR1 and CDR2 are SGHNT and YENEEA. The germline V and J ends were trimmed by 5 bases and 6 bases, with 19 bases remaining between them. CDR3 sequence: CASSAYSPLSAGELFF. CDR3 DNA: TGTGCCAGCAGCGCTTACTCCCCACTAAGCGCCGGGGAGCTGTTTTTT. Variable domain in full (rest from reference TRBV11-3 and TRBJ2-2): EAGVVQSPRYKIIEKKQPVAFWCNPISGHNTLYWYLQNLGQGPELLIRYENEEAVDDSQLPKDRFSAERLKGVDSTLKIQPAELGDSAVYLCASSAYSPLSAGELFFGEGSRLTVL.

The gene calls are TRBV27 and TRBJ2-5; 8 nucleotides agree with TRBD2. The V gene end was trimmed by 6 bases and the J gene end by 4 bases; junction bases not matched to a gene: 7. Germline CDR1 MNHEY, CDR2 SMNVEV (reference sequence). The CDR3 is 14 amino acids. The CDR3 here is CASSQAGELETQYF. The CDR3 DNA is TGTGCCAGCAGCCAAGCGGGAGAACTAGAGACCCAGTACTTC.

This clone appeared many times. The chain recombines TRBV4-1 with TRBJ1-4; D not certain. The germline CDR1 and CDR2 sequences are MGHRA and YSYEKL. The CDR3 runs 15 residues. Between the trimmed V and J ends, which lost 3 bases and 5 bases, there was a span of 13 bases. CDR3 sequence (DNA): TGCGCCAGCAGCCACCAACACTTCTCCAATGAAAAACTGTTTTTT. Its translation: CASSHQHFSNEKLFF.

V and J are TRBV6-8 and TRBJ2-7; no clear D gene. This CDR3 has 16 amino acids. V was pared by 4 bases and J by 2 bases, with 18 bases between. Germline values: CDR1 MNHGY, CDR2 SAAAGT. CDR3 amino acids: CASSSELRRFTYEQYF. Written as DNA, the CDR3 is TGTGCCAGCAGTTCCGAGCTAAGGCGGTTCACCTACGAGCAGTACTTC.

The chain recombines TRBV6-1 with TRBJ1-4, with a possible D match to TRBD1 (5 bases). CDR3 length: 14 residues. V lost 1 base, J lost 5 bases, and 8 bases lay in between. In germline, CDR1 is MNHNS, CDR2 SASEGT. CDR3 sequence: CASSEGAGNEKLFF. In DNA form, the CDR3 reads TGTGCCAGCAGTGAAGGGGCAGGGAATGAAAAACTGTTTTTT.

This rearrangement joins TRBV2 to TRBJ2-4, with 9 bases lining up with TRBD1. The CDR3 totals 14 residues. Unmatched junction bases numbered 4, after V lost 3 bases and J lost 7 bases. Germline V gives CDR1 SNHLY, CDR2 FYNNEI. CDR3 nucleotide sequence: TGTGCCAGCAGTGACGGACAGGGGAGGAACATTCAGTACTTC. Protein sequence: CASSDGQGRNIQYF.

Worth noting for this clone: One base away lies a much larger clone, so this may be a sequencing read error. Here the CDR3 reads CASSELGSGANVLTF. The CDR3 DNA follows: TGTGCCAGCAGTGAATTGGGGTCTGGGGCCAACGTCCTGACTTTC. The chain recombines TRBV2 with TRBJ2-6; D uncertain. Trimming shortened V by 2 bases and J by 1 base, and 6 bases separated the two germline ends. There are 15 residues in the CDR3. Germline loops: CDR1 SNHLY, CDR2 FYNNEI.

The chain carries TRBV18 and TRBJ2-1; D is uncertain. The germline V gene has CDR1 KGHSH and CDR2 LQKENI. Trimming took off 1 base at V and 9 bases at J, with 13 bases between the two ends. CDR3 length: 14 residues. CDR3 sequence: CASSPLSPPTEQFF. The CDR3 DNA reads TGTGCCAGCTCACCACTCAGCCCTCCCACTGAGCAGTTCTTC.

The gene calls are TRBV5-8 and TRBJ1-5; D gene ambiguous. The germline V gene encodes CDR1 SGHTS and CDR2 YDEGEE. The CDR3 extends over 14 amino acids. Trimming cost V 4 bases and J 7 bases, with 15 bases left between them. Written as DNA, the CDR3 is TGTGCCAGCAGCGGGAGAGCCCGCGGGCAGCCCCAGCATTTT. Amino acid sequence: CASSGRARGQPQHF.

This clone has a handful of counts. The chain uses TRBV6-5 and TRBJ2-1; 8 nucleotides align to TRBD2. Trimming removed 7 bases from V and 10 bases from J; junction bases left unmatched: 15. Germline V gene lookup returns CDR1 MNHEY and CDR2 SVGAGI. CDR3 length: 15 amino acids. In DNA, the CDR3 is TGTGCCAGCACCCCCCGCCCGGGAGGGGTAGGAGAGCAGTTCTTC. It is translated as CASTPRPGGVGEQFF.

The CDR3 reads CASRDKGGNYGYTF. As DNA, the CDR3 is TGTGCCAGCAGGGATAAAGGGGGCAACTATGGCTACACCTTC. The chain combines TRBV2 with TRBJ1-2; TRBD1 aligns across 7 bases. Looked up from germline, CDR1 is SNHLY and CDR2 is FYNNEI. V trimming: 6 bases; J trimming: 2 bases; junction bases outside the gene matches: 6. This CDR3 is 14 amino acids long.

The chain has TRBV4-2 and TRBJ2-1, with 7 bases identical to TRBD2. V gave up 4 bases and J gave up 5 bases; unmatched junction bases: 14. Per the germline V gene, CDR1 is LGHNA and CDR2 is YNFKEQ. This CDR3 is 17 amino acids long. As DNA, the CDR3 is TGTGCCAGCAGCCCCCAAAGCGCGGGAGCTGGGGACAATGAGCAGTTCTTC. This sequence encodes CASSPQSAGAGDNEQFF.

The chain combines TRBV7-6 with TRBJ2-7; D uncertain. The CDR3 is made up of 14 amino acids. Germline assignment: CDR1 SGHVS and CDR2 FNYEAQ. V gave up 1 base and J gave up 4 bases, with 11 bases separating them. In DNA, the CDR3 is TGTGCCAGCAGCTTAGGGGCGGTCGGTTACGAGCAGTACTTC. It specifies CASSLGAVGYEQYF.